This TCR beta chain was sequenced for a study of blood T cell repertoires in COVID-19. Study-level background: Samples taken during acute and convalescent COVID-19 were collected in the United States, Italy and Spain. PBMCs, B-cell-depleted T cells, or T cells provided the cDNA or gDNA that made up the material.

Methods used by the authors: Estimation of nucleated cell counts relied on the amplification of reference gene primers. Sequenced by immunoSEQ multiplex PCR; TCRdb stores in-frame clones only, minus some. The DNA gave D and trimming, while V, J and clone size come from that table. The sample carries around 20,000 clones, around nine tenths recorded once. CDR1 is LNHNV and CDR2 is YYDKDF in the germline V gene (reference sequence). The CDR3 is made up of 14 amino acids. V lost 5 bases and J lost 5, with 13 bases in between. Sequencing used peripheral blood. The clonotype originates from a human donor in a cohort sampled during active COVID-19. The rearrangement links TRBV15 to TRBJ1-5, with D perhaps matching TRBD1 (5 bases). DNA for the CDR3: TGTGCCACCAGCTCCCCCTTCAGGGATCAGCCCCAGCATTTT. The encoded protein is CATSSPFRDQPQHF. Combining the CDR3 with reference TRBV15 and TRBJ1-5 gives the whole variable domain DAMVIQNPRYQVTQFGKPVTLSCSQTLNHNVMYWYQQKSSQAPKLLFHYYDKDFNNEADTPDNFQSRRPNTSFCFLDIRSPGLGDTAMYLCATSSPFRDQPQHFGDGTRLSIL.